The rows below give T cell receptor beta chains drawn from one sample of a study of T-cell memory formation after mild COVID-19. MiXCR was run by TCRdb on the 5' RACE reads, yielding one entry per CDR3 protein. This sample has about 400,000 distinct CDR3 sequences, with over 15% found just once. Material for sequencing was PBMCs or a T cell subset sorted from them (not recorded which). These TCRs come from a man between 18 and 29 years old who had mild COVID-19 (a few samples of this study predate the infection). Cell type and time point are not known. Each CDR3 is given with its conserved first and last residue. D genes are given only for firm matches. Clone size appears in some rows only: once, few, many, or a class for an expanded clone.

len	v_gene	abundance	d_gene	j_gene	CDR3aa	CDR3nt
15	TRBV20-1	.	.	TRBJ1-5	CSARPYRVGNQPQHF	TGCAGTGCTAGACCTTACAGGGTCGGCAATCAGCCCCAGCATTTT
14	TRBV6-5	many	.	TRBJ1-3	CASSYSTAGNTIYF	TGTGCCAGCAGTTATTCGACAGCTGGAAACACCATATATTTT
13	TRBV7-9	.	.	TRBJ1-1	CASSPTGGGGAFF	TGTGCCAGCAGCCCCACCGGCGGCGGCGGCGCTTTCTTT
12	TRBV29-1	.	TRBD1	TRBJ1-2	CSVTPTGYGYTF	TGCAGCGTTACGCCGACAGGGTATGGCTACACCTTC
16	TRBV14	many	TRBD2	TRBJ2-7	CASSQISGGPTGEQYF	TGTGCCAGCAGCCAAATTAGCGGGGGCCCGACGGGCGAGCAGTACTTC
16	TRBV5-1	many	.	TRBJ1-1	CASSLAQGIENTEAFF	TGCGCCAGCAGCTTGGCTCAGGGTATCGAGAACACTGAAGCTTTCTTT
14	TRBV28	few	.	TRBJ1-2	CASRGIRAGYGYTF	TGTGCCAGCAGAGGGATTCGGGCTGGCTATGGCTACACCTTC
14	TRBV4-3	.	TRBD1	TRBJ2-2	CASSARQGIGELFF	TGCGCCAGCAGCGCTAGACAGGGAATCGGGGAGCTGTTTTTT
15	TRBV10-2	many	TRBD1	TRBJ2-7	CASSAPGQGAREQYF	TGCGCCAGCAGCGCACCGGGACAGGGGGCGCGGGAGCAGTACTTC
13	TRBV5-1	.	.	TRBJ2-7	CASSWRDSYEQYF	TGCGCCAGCAGCTGGAGGGACTCCTACGAGCAGTACTTC
15	TRBV18	.	.	TRBJ2-3	CASSPPEKPTDTQYF	TGTGCCAGCTCACCACCGGAGAAGCCCACAGATACGCAGTATTTT
13	TRBV20-1	many	.	TRBJ2-3	CSARNGGGDTQYF	TGCAGTGCCCGAAACGGGGGCGGGGATACGCAGTATTTT
15	TRBV7-9	many	.	TRBJ2-5	CASSLGDQTGETQYF	TGTGCCAGCAGCTTAGGTGACCAAACCGGAGAGACCCAGTACTTC
15	TRBV6-2/TRBV6-3	.	TRBD1	TRBJ2-7	CASSTPYRGIYEQYF	TGTGCCAGCAGTACCCCATACAGGGGAATCTACGAGCAGTACTTC
15	TRBV12-3/TRBV12-4	.	.	TRBJ2-5	CASSSHPPFRETQYF	TGTGCCAGCAGCTCCCACCCCCCCTTTCGAGAGACCCAGTACTTC
13	TRBV4-3	.	.	TRBJ1-2	CASSQTVNYGYTF	TGCGCCAGCAGCCAGACGGTAAACTATGGCTACACCTTC
13	TRBV7-8	many	.	TRBJ1-1	CASSSGLEAEAFF	TGTGCCAGCAGTTCAGGACTCGAGGCTGAAGCTTTCTTT
16	TRBV7-6	.	TRBD1	TRBJ2-1	CASSLAPSGQDNEQFF	TGTGCCAGCAGCTTAGCGCCCTCGGGACAGGACAATGAGCAGTTCTTC
13	TRBV4-3	.	.	TRBJ1-1	CASSQESGAEAFF	TGCGCCAGCAGCCAAGAGTCGGGGGCTGAAGCTTTCTTT
15	TRBV5-6	few	.	TRBJ2-1	CASSRSDRQHNEQFF	TGTGCCAGCAGCAGATCTGACAGGCAACACAATGAGCAGTTCTTC
16	TRBV6-2/TRBV6-3	.	.	TRBJ2-2	CASSSLTKAGPGELFF	TGTGCCAGCAGTTCCCTGACCAAAGCAGGGCCCGGGGAGCTGTTTTTT
13	TRBV10-3	few	TRBD1	TRBJ2-7	CAIQGQLTYEQYF	TGTGCCATCCAGGGACAGCTAACCTACGAGCAGTACTTC
15	TRBV7-9	few	.	TRBJ2-5	CASSLALQGAETQYF	TGTGCCAGCAGCTTAGCCCTACAGGGTGCCGAGACCCAGTACTTC
13	TRBV29-1	.	.	TRBJ2-2	CSVDRVGTGELIF	TGCAGCGTTGACAGGGTGGGAACCGGGGAGCTGATTTTT